The sequence of this T cell receptor (beta chain) was determined in a study of PD-1 blockade in classical Hodgkin lymphoma. Patients all relapsed after autologous stem cell transplantation, and there was variation in brentuximab vedotin exposure. Germline V gene lookup returns CDR1 LNHNV and CDR2 YYDKDF (reference sequence). V was clipped by 6 bases and J by 3 bases, with 15 bases between them. The CDR3 loop spans 15 amino acids. Sequenced by immunoSEQ multiplex PCR; TCRdb stores in-frame clones only, minus some. This sample has around 40,000 clones, with approximately 64% found just once. This clone has only a few counts. Its antigen is unknown. General study findings and limits: Some patients started nivolumab under 1 year after ASCT, and they were excluded. Newly diagnosed patients and complete responders had comparable diversity at baseline. The origin of the repertoire differences remains undefined, with disease activity or prior therapy as possible causes.

The chain employs TRBV15 and TRBJ1-3; tentatively, D is TRBD1 (6 bases). The source is a human donor with classical Hodgkin lymphoma. The sample consisted of peripheral blood mononuclear cells (PBMCs), taken at baseline. CDR3 bases: TGTGCCACCAGGGCGGCAGGGGACCTTGGAAACACCATATATTTT. It yields the protein CATRAAGDLGNTIYF.